The entry below gives a single T cell receptor beta chain sequence along with its context. CDR1 SGHNT and CDR2 YENEEA come from the germline V gene. The CDR3 length is 11 residues. The ends were cut back, 4 bases at V and 5 bases at J, with 2 bases in the middle. This entry comes from a study of control samples from healthy donors and cancer patients. Data came from immunoSEQ multiplex PCR; TCRdb stores just in-frame clones and leaves some out. This table holds fewer than 90,000 clones, roughly 94% found once. The TCR sequence derives from a woman in her forties in good health. Material: blood. The gene calls are TRBV11-3 and TRBJ2-2; no clear D. CDR3 DNA: TGTGCCAGCAGCTCAACCGGGGAGCTGTTTTTT. Translating it yields CASSSTGELFF.